The next 25 T cell receptor beta chains were all read from a single sample in a study of T-cell reconstitution after alpha-beta-depleted transplantation in children (dated by TCRdb to the mid-2010s). Receptor amplification or capture employed PCR. Instrument on record: Illumina HiSeq 2500. Molecular barcoding was employed in the preparation of TCR libraries, with unique molecular identifiers being used to normalize TCRbeta repertoire quantification. Through fastp at Q25 and MiXCR, TCRdb rebuilt clones from the public reads, retaining in-frame beta chains. Rows merge per CDR3 protein into single entries with the most common DNA and genes. Within this sample are approximately 430,000 distinct CDR3 sequences, with roughly 15% of them counted one time only. Jointly, the top ten make up 25% to 30% of the sample. The treatment or condition label, as the study defines it: allogeneic hematopoietic cell transplantation with graft depleted of TCRalphabeta T cells and CD19 B cells.

The material sequenced was PBMCs, mostly from graft donor cells, taken 360 days after TCRalphabeta/CD19-depleted stem cell transplant. Source of these receptors: a boy less than two years old who had a stem cell transplant for Wiskott-Aldrich syndrome, so the T cells may come from the graft donor.

V usage is TRBV4-1 and J usage is TRBJ1-4, with TRBD1 as a possible D gene (5 bases). The V end lost 4 bases, the J end lost 8 bases, and 14 bases lay between the germline ends. The CDR3 has 14 amino acids. Germline CDR1 is MGHRA and CDR2 is YSYEKL. Written as DNA, the CDR3 is TGCGCCAGCAGCCTGGGGCACCTGGAGGAAAAACTGTTTTTT. Protein product: CASSLGHLEEKLFF.

At least ten counts were recorded for this clonotype. The rearrangement links TRBV7-8 to TRBJ2-1, with 7 bases identical to TRBD1. The CDR3 is made up of 13 amino acids. Per the germline V gene, CDR1 is SGHVS and CDR2 is FQNEAQ. Trimming at V came to 3 bases and at J to 7 bases, leaving 3 bases not matched to a gene. The CDR3 reads CASSLSRGNEQFF. The CDR3 DNA follows: TGTGCCAGCAGCTTGTCCAGGGGGAATGAGCAGTTCTTC.

The rearrangement links TRBV7-9 to TRBJ2-7, with no clear D. Trimming stripped 3 bases from V and 9 bases from J, with 12 bases between. The CDR3 totals 12 residues. Germline loops: CDR1 SEHNR, CDR2 FQNEAQ (reference sequence). The DNA for the CDR3 is TGTGCCAGCAGCTTCGGGCTCTGGGGGCAGTACTTC. The encoded protein is CASSFGLWGQYF.

V is TRBV12-3 or TRBV12-4 and J is TRBJ1-1; 7 bases are a match to TRBD1. V shed 7 bases and J 5 bases; nucleotides not matched to a gene: 16. This CDR3 has 16 amino acids. The CDR3 sequence: CASTPGGALRGTEAFF. CDR3 nucleotide sequence: TGTGCCAGCACCCCAGGGGGGGCCCTAAGGGGGACTGAAGCTTTCTTT.

The rearrangement uses TRBV5-1 and TRBJ2-5; maybe TRBD1 (5 bases). V was shortened by 2 bases and J by 2 bases, with 16 bases between the two germline ends. The V gene's germline CDR1 is SGHRS and CDR2 YFSETQ. The CDR3 covers 16 residues. The CDR3 DNA follows: TGCGCCAGCAGCTTTAATTTAGACAGTTCACAAGAGACCCAGTACTTC. Amino acids: CASSFNLDSSQETQYF. The full variable domain, in which reference TRBV5-1 and TRBJ2-5 provide the parts outside the CDR3, is KAGVTQTPRYLIKTRGQQVTLSCSPISGHRSVSWYQQTPGQGLQFLFEYFSETQRNKGNFPGRFSGRQFSNSRSEMNVSTLELGDSALYLCASSFNLDSSQETQYFGPGTRLLVL.

This clonotype has more than one count but fewer than ten. The rearrangement joins TRBV2 to TRBJ2-7; tentatively, D is TRBD1 (6 bases). The V end was cut by 6 bases, the J end by 0 bases, with 15 bases between. The CDR3 loop spans 15 amino acids. CDR1 is SNHLY and CDR2 is FYNNEI in the germline V gene. The CDR3 DNA reads as TGTGCCAGCAGGATACAGGGTGGTTTCTCCTACGAGCAGTACTTC. This gives the protein CASRIQGGFSYEQYF. Full variable domain (remainder filled in from reference TRBV2 and TRBJ2-7): EPEVTQTPSHQVTQMGQEVILRCVPISNHLYFYWYRQILGQKVEFLVSFYNNEISEKSEIFDDQFSVERPDGSNFTLKIRSTKLEDSAMYFCASRIQGGFSYEQYFGPGTRLTVT.

The chain carries TRBV4-1 and TRBJ2-4; tentative D call: TRBD2 (5 bases). The CDR3 loop spans 13 amino acids. Trimming pared 4 bases from V and 11 bases from J, leaving 15 bases between. Germline-derived CDR1 and CDR2 are MGHRA and YSYEKL. CDR3 protein: CASSPSGPGFQYF. CDR3 bases: TGCGCCAGCAGCCCGAGCGGTCCCGGCTTTCAGTACTTC.

The V call is TRBV6-2 or TRBV6-3, the J call TRBJ2-5, with TRBD1 matching 7 bases. The CDR3 runs to 16 residues. Trimming took 2 bases from V and 2 from J; bases not matched to a gene: 8. Looked up from germline, CDR1 is MNHEY and CDR2 is SVGEGT. The CDR3 DNA reads TGTGCCAGCAGTTACCGTCCGGGACAGATACAAGAGACCCAGTACTTC. Protein: CASSYRPGQIQETQYF.

This clonotype appeared many times. V is TRBV7-2 and J is TRBJ2-1; either TRBD1 or TRBD2 may fit D (6 bases each). Between the trimmed V and J ends, which lost 1 base and 4 bases, there was a span of 11 bases. The germline V gene has CDR1 SGHTA and CDR2 FQGNSA. This CDR3 spans 15 amino acids. CDR3 bases: TGTGCCAGCAGCTTAGTGGGGGGCCTTTACAATGAGCAGTTCTTC. This gives the protein CASSLVGGLYNEQFF.

The rearrangement joins TRBV30 to TRBJ2-5; D gene unclear. The CDR3 spans 11 residues. V was trimmed by 2 bases and J by 7 bases, leaving 8 bases between them. The germline gives CDR1 GTSNPN, CDR2 SVGIG (reference sequence). DNA for the CDR3: TGTGCCTGGAGTTTCGGTTGGACCCAGTACTTC. Translating gives CAWSFGWTQYF.

This chain joins TRBV5-1 and TRBJ2-3; D remains unclear. In germline, CDR1 is SGHRS, CDR2 YFSETQ. CDR3 length: 15 residues. Trimming took off 5 bases at V and 1 base at J, with 14 bases between the two ends. The CDR3 nucleotides read TGCGCCAGCAGTTCCCCCGGGCGCGGCACAGATACGCAGTATTTT. It translates to CASSSPGRGTDTQYF.

This clonotype has only a few counts. The V gene is TRBV5-1, the J gene TRBJ1-1; 9 bases agree with TRBD1. CDR3 length: 13 residues. With V trimmed by 3 bases and J by 4 bases, 1 base remained unmatched. The germline V gene has CDR1 SGHRS and CDR2 YFSETQ. The CDR3 region is CASSSDRGTEAFF. The DNA for the CDR3 is TGCGCCAGCAGCTCGGACAGGGGCACTGAAGCTTTCTTT. Full variable domain (remainder filled in from reference TRBV5-1 and TRBJ1-1): KAGVTQTPRYLIKTRGQQVTLSCSPISGHRSVSWYQQTPGQGLQFLFEYFSETQRNKGNFPGRFSGRQFSNSRSEMNVSTLELGDSALYLCASSSDRGTEAFFGQGTRLTVV.

This clonotype was seen a handful of times. V gene TRBV5-5 combines with J gene TRBJ2-1, with TRBD2 identical over 8 bases. Germline V gives CDR1 SGHKS, CDR2 YYEKEE (reference sequence). The J segment lost 9 bases and the V segment lost 0 bases, leaving 5 bases of the junction unmatched. This CDR3 contains 14 residues. The CDR3 sequence is CASSLGTSGGEQFF. DNA for the CDR3: TGTGCCAGCAGCTTGGGGACCAGCGGGGGTGAGCAGTTCTTC. Combining the CDR3 with reference TRBV5-5 and TRBJ2-1 gives the whole variable domain DAGVTQSPTHLIKTRGQQVTLRCSPISGHKSVSWYQQVLGQGPQFIFQYYEKEERGRGNFPDRFSARQFPNYSSELNVNALLLGDSALYLCASSLGTSGGEQFFGPGTRLTVL.

The rearrangement uses TRBV11-2 and TRBJ2-5; D tentatively reads TRBD1 or TRBD2 (5 bases each). Germline V gene sequence: CDR1 SGHAT, CDR2 FQNNGV. V lost 5 bases and J lost 1, with 20 bases in between. The CDR3 extends over 17 amino acids. The CDR3 DNA follows: TGTGCCAGCAGCCCGCAAGTCGGATCGGGGACCCAAGAGACCCAGTACTTC. This translates into CASSPQVGSGTQETQYF.

This clonotype was seen a handful of times. The V gene is TRBV12-3 or TRBV12-4, the J gene TRBJ2-1; TRBD2 aligns across 7 bases. V dropped 7 bases and J dropped 6; count of bases not matched to a gene: 12. The CDR3 runs to 15 residues. This chain's CDR3 is CASTSRGETPNEQFF. CDR3 nucleotide sequence: TGTGCCAGCACCTCTCGGGGGGAGACACCCAATGAGCAGTTCTTC.

The chain couples TRBV6-5 to TRBJ2-3, with D perhaps matching TRBD2 (7 bases). CDR3 length equals 16 residues. The germline gives CDR1 MNHEY, CDR2 SVGAGI. The V gene lost 3 bases and the J gene lost 2 bases, with 15 bases spanning the gap. CDR3 region: CASSYPRGPYTDTQYF. The CDR3 DNA sequence: TGTGCCAGCAGTTATCCGCGGGGGCCCTACACAGATACGCAGTATTTT.

V is TRBV20-1 and J is TRBJ2-6; no clear D. Germline CDR1 reads DFQATT; CDR2 reads SNEGSKA (reference sequence). This CDR3 region has 16 residues. V was shortened by 6 bases and J by 0 bases, with 15 bases between the two germline ends. As DNA, the CDR3 is TGCAGTGCCCTCAGAGACACGGACTCTGGGGCCAACGTCCTGACTTTC. Protein: CSALRDTDSGANVLTF.

The V gene is TRBV24-1, the J gene TRBJ2-7, with 7 bases that match TRBD2. From germline, CDR1 is KGHDR and CDR2 SFDVKD. This CDR3 has 15 residues. Unmatched junction bases numbered 8, after V lost 2 bases and J lost 5 bases. CDR3 protein: CATSDSREVGNEQYF. The CDR3 DNA is TGTGCCACCAGTGATTCACGGGAGGTAGGTAACGAGCAGTACTTC.

V gene TRBV12-5 combines with J gene TRBJ2-1, with D unresolved. Per germline, CDR1 LGHNT and CDR2 FRNRAP. This CDR3 is built from 13 residues. V was cut by 1 base and J by 6 bases, with 7 bases left in between. CDR3 protein: CASGLGPLNEQFF. In nucleotides, the CDR3 is TGTGCTAGTGGTTTGGGTCCTCTCAATGAGCAGTTCTTC.

The chain is built from TRBV5-8 and TRBJ1-6; possible D gene TRBD1, 5 bases. CDR3 length: 15 residues. With 4 bases removed from V and 8 bases from J, the gap between germline ends came to 16 bases. The germline gives CDR1 SGHTS, CDR2 YDEGEE. CDR3 protein: CASSQRGFRYSPLHF. DNA for the CDR3: TGTGCCAGCAGCCAACGGGGGTTCCGGTATTCACCCCTCCACTTT.

This clonotype was counted between two and nine times. V gene TRBV28 combines with J gene TRBJ1-5; D remains unclear. Trimming pared 6 bases from V and 1 base from J, leaving 13 bases between. Looked up from germline, CDR1 is MDHEN and CDR2 is SYDVKM. CDR3 length: 15 amino acids. This chain's CDR3 is CASRPPAGSNQPQHF. The CDR3 DNA reads TGTGCCAGCAGACCACCGGCGGGGAGCAATCAGCCCCAGCATTTT.

The chain employs TRBV21-1 and TRBJ2-6; the table's D gene call, TRBD1, was not cross checked with the DNA. TRBV21-1 represents a pseudogene. The CDR3 contains 19 residues. CDR3 sequence: CASSSPRTGGFSGANVLTF. CDR3 nucleotide sequence: TGTGCCAGCAGTAGCCCCCGGACAGGGGGTTTCTCTGGGGCCAACGTCCTGACTTTC.

This chain joins TRBV5-4 and TRBJ2-5, with 7 bases that match TRBD1. Germline loops: CDR1 SGHNT, CDR2 YYREEE (reference sequence). The CDR3 totals 11 residues. The V and J ends lost 3 bases and 9 bases, in that order; junction bases with no gene match: 2. The CDR3 DNA reads TGTGCCAGCAGCTCGACAGGGCCCCAGTACTTC. As protein: CASSSTGPQYF.

The sample holds a few counts of this clonotype. The V call is TRBV10-3, the J call TRBJ2-7; possible D gene TRBD1, 6 bases. This CDR3 has 17 residues. The germline gives CDR1 ENHRY, CDR2 SYGVKD. Deletions cut 2 bases from V and 6 bases from J, with 23 bases between. The CDR3 region has the DNA TGTGCCATCAGTGAGGGACAGCCCCGATCAAGTAATGGCGAGCAGTACTTC. It encodes CAISEGQPRSSNGEQYF.

This chain connects TRBV20-1 to TRBJ2-3; 8 bases map to TRBD1. This CDR3 comprises 13 residues. Germline V gives CDR1 DFQATT, CDR2 SNEGSKA (reference sequence). V gave up 6 bases and J gave up 4 bases; unmatched junction bases: 6. In nucleotides, the CDR3 is TGCAGTGCCCTCGACAGGGGTGCAGATACGCAGTATTTT. It specifies CSALDRGADTQYF.